This entry lists 14 T cell receptor beta chains sequenced from one sample in a study of shared clonotypes between healthy human individuals. It was CD45RO-negative cells, positively selected for CCR7, that made up naive CD8 cells, with terminally differentiated effector memory CD45RA+ cells excluded. The protocol was immunoSEQ multiplex PCR, while the TCRdb copy is restricted to in-frame clones and leaves out a portion. The profile covers 630,000 or so clones, with about 98% appearing a single time and 0.3% to 0.35% taken by the ten largest. Sequencing used naive CD8+ T cells sorted from blood. The receptor set was obtained from a man younger than 45 in good health.

V and J are TRBV4-3 and TRBJ1-1; D is unresolved. Trimming removed 0 bases from V and 0 bases from J, with 11 bases in between. Looked up from germline, CDR1 is LGHNA and CDR2 is YSLEER. CDR3 length: 16 amino acids. The CDR3 loop is CASSQDVGVMNTEAFF. CDR3 DNA: TGCGCCAGCAGCCAAGACGTCGGGGTGATGAACACTGAAGCTTTCTTT.

This chain links TRBV29-1 with TRBJ2-7; 14 bases are a match to TRBD2. The CDR3 sequence is 18 residues long. CDR1 is SQVTM, CDR2 ANQGSEA, per germline. V trimming: 7 bases; J trimming: 2 bases; junction bases outside the gene matches: 16. The DNA for the CDR3 is TGCAGCGCTAGAGCCGGGACTAGCGGGAGAAAGGGGGCCTACGAGCAGTACTTC. Encoded protein: CSARAGTSGRKGAYEQYF.

This sequence joins TRBV6-1 and TRBJ1-2; D uncertain. The CDR3 totals 14 residues. The V end was cut by 0 bases, the J end by 4 bases, with 9 bases between. CDR1 is MNHNS and CDR2 is SASEGT in the germline V gene. The CDR3 spells CASSEATAGYGYTF. The CDR3 nucleotides are TGTGCCAGCAGTGAAGCGACGGCGGGCTATGGCTACACCTTC.

As to this clone: Other DNA sequences in this specimen translate into the identical CDR3. The rearrangement uses TRBV9 and TRBJ2-1; D remains unclear. Germline CDR1 reads SGDLS; CDR2 reads YYNGEE. This CDR3 contains 12 residues. The V end was cut by 3 bases, the J end by 7 bases, with 8 bases between. The CDR3 sequence: CASSGNRNEQFF. The CDR3 DNA follows: TGTGCCAGCAGCGGAAATCGGAATGAGCAGTTCTTC.

A word on this clone: The junction shows a germline mismatch at one end, possibly a read error. The rearrangement joins TRBV13 to TRBJ2-3; a possible D gene is TRBD1 (8 bases). The CDR3 totals 16 residues. The germline CDR1 and CDR2 sequences are PRHDT and FYEKMQ (reference sequence). CDR3 amino acids: CVSSSPQTGEGDTQYF. CDR3 sequence (DNA): TGTGTCAGCAGCTCACCACAGACAGGGGAGGGAGATACGCAGTATTTT. The whole variable domain, remainder taken from reference TRBV13 and TRBJ2-3, is AAGVIQSPRHLIKEKRETATLKCYPIPRHDTVYWYQQGPGQDPQFLISFYEKMQSDKGSIPDRFSAQQFSDYHSELNMSSLELGDSALYFCVSSSPQTGEGDTQYFGPGTRLTVL.

This clone was counted a single time. This chain joins TRBV7-2 and TRBJ1-1; no clear D. This CDR3 region has 13 residues. V was pared by 1 base and J by 1 base, with 4 bases between. Germline V gene sequence: CDR1 SGHTA, CDR2 FQGNSA. As DNA, the CDR3 is TGTGCCAGCAGCTTAGGGGCGAACACTGAAGCTTTCTTT. Amino acids: CASSLGANTEAFF.

This chain joins TRBV7-9 and TRBJ2-1, with D possibly matching TRBD2 (7 bases). V lost 1 base and J 8 bases, leaving 12 bases between the germline ends. The CDR3 is 14 amino acids. Germline CDR1 and CDR2: SEHNR and FQNEAQ (reference sequence). CDR3 DNA sequence: TGTGCCAGCAGCTTAGTGGGGGGGCTAGATGAGCAGTTCTTC. Translating gives CASSLVGGLDEQFF.

The chain joins TRBV11-2 to TRBJ1-1, with D uncertain. Germline assignment: CDR1 SGHAT and CDR2 FQNNGV. The germline V and J ends were trimmed by 5 bases and 2 bases, with 12 bases remaining between them. The CDR3 is made up of 14 amino acids. CDR3: CASSTVRENTEAFF. In nucleotides, the CDR3 is TGTGCCAGCAGCACGGTACGAGAAAACACTGAAGCTTTCTTT.

Remarks on this clone: Compared with germline, one end of the junction differs, possibly owing to a read error. The chain recombines TRBV7-9 with TRBJ2-7, with 7 nucleotides matching TRBD1. Germline V gene lookup returns CDR1 SEHNR and CDR2 FQNEAQ (reference sequence). This CDR3 spans 13 amino acids. CDR3 nucleotides: TGTGCCAGCAGCCTAGCCCGACAGGGCGAGCAGTACTTC. Protein: CASSLARQGEQYF.

The chain uses TRBV20-1 and TRBJ2-7; D is ambiguous. V was trimmed by 6 bases and J by 6 bases, leaving 9 bases between them. The germline V gene has CDR1 DFQATT and CDR2 SNEGSKA (reference sequence). CDR3 length equals 10 residues. The CDR3 bases are TGCAGTGCGCCCACGGTCGAGCAGTACTTC. Its translation: CSAPTVEQYF.

The J gene is TRBJ2-1, the V gene TRBV5-1, with 9 bases that match TRBD2. Trimming removed 0 bases from V and 8 bases from J; junction bases left unmatched: 6. The CDR3 has 15 amino acids. The germline V gene encodes CDR1 SGHRS and CDR2 YFSETQ. CDR3 protein: CASSLEAGGPDEQFF. The CDR3 bases are TGCGCCAGCAGCTTGGAGGCGGGAGGGCCCGATGAGCAGTTCTTC.

A single count supports this clone. V gene TRBV5-6 combines with J gene TRBJ2-1, with 8 bases lining up with TRBD2. V lost 4 bases to trimming and J lost 5 bases; unmatched junction nucleotides: 11. Germline V gene sequence: CDR1 SGHDT, CDR2 YYEEEE. This CDR3 has 16 amino acids. As DNA, the CDR3 is TGTGCCAGCAGCCCTCGGTTTAGCGGGATGGACAATGAGCAGTTCTTC. This encodes CASSPRFSGMDNEQFF.

For this clone: This sample includes further DNA sequences coding for the same CDR3. V usage is TRBV7-9 and J usage is TRBJ2-7, with D perhaps TRBD1 (6 bases). Trimming took off 5 bases at V and 1 base at J, with 9 bases between the two ends. CDR1 and CDR2 from the germline V gene are SEHNR and FQNEAQ (reference sequence). CDR3 length: 13 residues. CDR3: CASSPGHSYEQYF. CDR3 nucleotides: TGTGCCAGCAGCCCGGGACATTCCTACGAGCAGTACTTC.

Concerning this clone itself: The sample has other DNA sequences that encode this CDR3 too. The chain has TRBV11-2 and TRBJ2-7, with 9 bases fitting TRBD2. V trimming: 3 bases; J trimming: 3 bases; junction bases outside the gene matches: 3. Germline V gene sequence: CDR1 SGHAT, CDR2 FQNNGV. The length of the CDR3 is 14 residues. The CDR3 DNA sequence: TGTGCCAGCAGCTTCGGGACTAGCAGCTACGAGCAGTACTTC. This codes for CASSFGTSSYEQYF.